These 5 T cell receptor beta chains were sequenced from one sample in a study of graft-versus-host responses after intestinal transplantation. Profiled with immunoSEQ multiplex PCR; TCRdb holds only in-frame clones, not every one. The sample lists around 25,000 clones; less than 85% were seen once. Sequenced material: PBMCs, taken 28 days after intestinal transplant. These receptors were taken from a human patient who received an intestinal transplant, so some T cells may come from the graft donor.

CDR3 protein: CASSLDYYNEQFF. As DNA, the CDR3 is TGTGCCAGCAGCTTGGACTATTACAATGAGCAGTTCTTC. The chain links TRBV7-2 to TRBJ2-1; a possible D gene is TRBD2 (6 bases). The germline CDR1 and CDR2 sequences are SGHTA and FQGNSA. This CDR3 has 13 amino acids. Trimming took off 3 bases at V and 4 bases at J, with 7 bases between the two ends. Complete variable domain (other parts from reference TRBV7-2 and TRBJ2-1): GAGVSQSPSNKVTEKGKDVELRCDPISGHTALYWYRQSLGQGLEFLIYFQGNSAPDKSGLPSDRFSAERTGGSVSTLTIQRTQQEDSAVYLCASSLDYYNEQFFGPGTRLTVL.

This clone was recorded a few times. This rearrangement joins TRBV27 to TRBJ1-1; D is unclear. Germline V CDR1 and CDR2: MNHEY, SMNVEV (reference sequence). Trimming removed 5 bases at V and 0 bases at J, with 10 bases between. The CDR3 covers 14 residues. The CDR3 region has the DNA TGTGCCAGCAGTGAGGGCAGCATGAACACTGAAGCTTTCTTT. Translated: CASSEGSMNTEAFF.

The chain has TRBV12-5 and TRBJ1-1; D not resolved. CDR3 length equals 13 residues. The V end lost 1 base, the J end lost 1 base, and 4 bases lay between the germline ends. Germline loops: CDR1 LGHNT, CDR2 FRNRAP. Written as DNA, the CDR3 is TGTGCTAGTGGTTTGGAAGAGAACACTGAAGCTTTCTTT. It codes for CASGLEENTEAFF.

As concerns this clone: Germline is not matched at one junction end, which may reflect a read error. V is TRBV19 and J is TRBJ2-1, with D tentatively TRBD2 (6 bases). The CDR3 covers 16 residues. Germline V CDR1 and CDR2: LNHDA, SQIVND (reference sequence). This CDR3 reads CASSMGRGSSYNEQLF. The CDR3 DNA follows: TGTGCCAGTAGTATGGGGCGGGGTAGCTCCTACAATGAGCAGCTCTTC.

This clone came up once. V usage is TRBV5-4 and J usage is TRBJ2-7; 7 bases are shared with TRBD2. Germline V CDR1 and CDR2: SGHNT, YYREEE (reference sequence). The junction had 6 bases not matched to a gene; V was cut back by 3 bases and J by 0 bases. The length of the CDR3 is 15 residues. CDR3 in DNA: TGTGCCAGCAGCTGGAGCGGGGCGAGCTCCTACGAGCAGTACTTC. This gives the protein CASSWSGASSYEQYF.